This T cell receptor beta chain was retrieved from a study of cytotoxic CD8 clonotypes in ibrutinib-treated CLL (dated by TCRdb to the early 2020s). As for the study more broadly: The cohort was composed of 11 relapsed/refractory and about 15 treatment-naive patients; IGHV unmutated status was identified in about 17 patients. Cryopreserved peripheral blood mononuclear cells were obtained prior to treatment, at the time of response, and at either disease progression or sustained remission. On average, each sample yielded around 250,000 productive templates and about 94,000 productive rearrangements. Longitudinal samples were available for about 30% of the roughly 90 trial participants. Patients were still on ibrutinib when every remission and progressive disease sample was collected. Response samples were obtained after a median of approximately 12 months of treatment, with a range of about 6 to 36 months. Partial responses were observed in about 25 patients and complete responses in 2; after a median follow-up of 68 months, remission was maintained in approximately 14 patients and progression was observed in approximately 12.

The time point label corresponds to: 12 months on ibrutinib. For TCR beta library preparation, 1.5 to 2.5 micrograms of genomic DNA were extracted from the cryopreserved PBMCs. Longitudinal blood samples from CLL patients receiving ibrutinib monotherapy were subjected to high-throughput TCR beta sequencing. The patients took part in an open-label, single-center phase 2 trial of ibrutinib monotherapy. Study-wide findings and limitations: Lymph node repertoires were not examined, and the timing of sampling was not matched between patients in sustained remission and those whose disease progressed. Clonality rose at ibrutinib response, remained stable during sustained remission, and dropped back toward baseline at progression. Baseline clonality was found to be higher than that of age-matched healthy donors and was strongly correlated with circulating CD8+ T-cell counts. Public clonotypes were rare and either shrank or stayed stable during treatment, and the rise in clonality at ibrutinib response reflected expansion of private clonotypes.

A MiSeq instrument was used for deep resolution sequencing, which targeted depths ranging from 1 in 1 million up to 1 in 200,000 T cells, with coverage averaging 10x for each clonotype. TCR beta libraries were generated with the immunoSEQ hsTCRB Kit. The paper's processing steps were these. Data were analyzed with ImmunoSEQ Data Assistant and ImmunoSEQ Analyzer, with V, D and J genes assigned per IMGT definitions. Clonality, with values ranging from 0 to 1, was calculated as one minus the normalized Shannon entropy of productive rearrangement frequencies. Only overrepresented clonotypes making up at least 0.05% of the repertoire of each patient were included in the public clonotype analysis. Thirteen repertoires from age-matched healthy donors, obtained from immuneACCESS, served as clonality controls. The table comes from immuneACCESS by way of TCRdb, which keeps in-frame sequences with V and J called. Part of the clones is missing from these tables; in studies checked, under half for an unresolved V gene and the rest for unknown reasons. D and trimming come from the DNA, and the V and J calls and clone size come from that table. The sample table holds about 130,000 clones, of which around three quarters were seen once. The ten largest clones add up to around 13% of the sample.

Counted from cysteine to phenylalanine, this CDR3 has 15 amino acids. The CDR3 DNA has 45 bases and is translated from base 1. Unmatched junction bases come to 7, with V trimmed by 4 bases and J by 3 bases. The germline V gene sets CDR1 to SGHRS and CDR2 to YFSETQ. In its sample, this clone was seen once. Its antigen specificity is not known. No qualities accompany the bases; no much larger clone lies one base away. Sequenced material: PBMCs, taken after 12 months of ibrutinib treatment. Here the chain combines TRBV5-1 and TRBJ2-1, with 7 central nucleotides matching TRBD1. The TCR comes from a human donor with chronic lymphocytic leukemia. The DNA is as follows: TGCGCCAGCAGCACGGGACAGCAATACTACAATGAGCAGTTCTTC. This gives the protein CASSTGQQYYNEQFF.